This T cell receptor beta chain was sequenced for a study of CD8 T cells in ankylosing spondylitis. V lost 8 bases and J lost 0, with 16 bases in between. The length of the CDR3 is 15 residues. From germline, CDR1 is SGHRS and CDR2 YFSETQ. Making use of molecular barcodes, quantitative 5'-RACE generated TCR beta libraries. TCRdb reanalysed the 5' RACE reads using MiXCR and keeps one entry per CDR3 protein. The table lists nearly 250,000 distinct CDR3 sequences, about 30% of them singletons. The rearrangement links TRBV5-1 to TRBJ2-3; D is possibly TRBD1 or TRBD2 (5 bases each). The specimen was blood, either unsorted or a sorted T cell fraction (not recorded which). This TCR was recovered from a male donor with ankylosing spondylitis or in good health (not recorded which). CDR3 residues: CASGTGTGSTDTQYF. CDR3 in DNA: TGCGCCAGTGGAACCGGGACGGGTAGCACAGATACGCAGTATTTT.